The clone carrying this T cell receptor (beta chain) has just one count. The repertoire was sequenced with immunoSEQ multiplex PCR; TCRdb's copy has only in-frame clones and lacks some. The repertoire has about 190,000 clones, about nine tenths of them found once; the top ten carry approximately 1%. This record comes from a study of blood T cell repertoires in COVID-19. Looking at the study overall: Samples of COVID-19 (acute and convalescent) were obtained from the United States, Italy and Spain. The analysed material was cDNA or gDNA that came from T cells, B-cell-depleted T cells, or PBMCs.

CDR1 is SGHRS and CDR2 is YFSETQ in the germline V gene. V shed 3 bases, J shed 8 bases, and the junction held 8 bases outside the gene matches. This CDR3 has 15 amino acids. This chain links TRBV5-1 with TRBJ1-6; 7 bases line up with TRBD1. The sample taken for sequencing was peripheral blood. The clonotype comes from a man aged 30-40 years with acute or convalescent COVID-19. CDR3 loop: CASSWTTGRDSPLHF. CDR3 DNA: TGCGCCAGCAGCTGGACGACAGGGCGTGATTCACCCCTCCACTTT.